Given below is one TCR beta chain in context. As yet, its antigen is unknown. This sample stems from a study of T cell responses to AZD1222 COVID-19 vaccine. The CDR3 loop spans 15 amino acids. Germline V gene sequence: CDR1 MNHEY, CDR2 SVGEGT. Trimming stripped 2 bases from V and 4 bases from J, with 12 bases between. Sequencing was performed with immunoSEQ multiplex PCR; in TCRdb, only in-frame clones are kept and a portion is missing. The table lists more than 150,000 clones, around 90% of them singletons. Findings of the study overall: The study found Spike-specific TCR breadth and depth rose after two AZD1222 doses.

Sample: peripheral blood, taken 28 days after the second AZD1222 dose. This clonotype originated in an adult who received the AZD1222 COVID-19 vaccine. The V gene is TRBV6-2 or TRBV6-3, the J gene TRBJ2-1; D perhaps matches TRBD2 (6 bases). The CDR3 loop is CASSYGGISYNEQFF. CDR3 DNA: TGTGCCAGCAGTTACGGGGGGATCTCGTACAATGAGCAGTTCTTC.